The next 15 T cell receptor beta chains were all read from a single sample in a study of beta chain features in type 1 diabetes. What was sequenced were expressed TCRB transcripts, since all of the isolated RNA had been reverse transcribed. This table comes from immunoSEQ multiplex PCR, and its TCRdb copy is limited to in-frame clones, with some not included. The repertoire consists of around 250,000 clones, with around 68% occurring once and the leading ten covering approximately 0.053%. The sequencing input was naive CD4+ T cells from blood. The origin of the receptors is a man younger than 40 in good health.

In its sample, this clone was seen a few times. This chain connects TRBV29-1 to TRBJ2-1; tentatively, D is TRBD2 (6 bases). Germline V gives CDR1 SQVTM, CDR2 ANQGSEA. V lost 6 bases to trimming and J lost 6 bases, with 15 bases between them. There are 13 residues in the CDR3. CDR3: CSVVREIGNEQFF. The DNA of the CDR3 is TGCAGCGTCGTACGGGAGATCGGCAATGAGCAGTTCTTC.

The CDR3, as DNA: TGTGCCAGCAGCCCGGCCCTGGGAGGTTACGAGCAGTACTTC. Translated: CASSPALGGYEQYF. The chain recombines TRBV7-9 with TRBJ2-7; perhaps TRBD2 as D (6 bases). Germline loops: CDR1 SEHNR, CDR2 FQNEAQ (reference sequence). The CDR3 length is 14 residues. Deletions cut 5 bases from V and 4 bases from J, with 15 bases between.

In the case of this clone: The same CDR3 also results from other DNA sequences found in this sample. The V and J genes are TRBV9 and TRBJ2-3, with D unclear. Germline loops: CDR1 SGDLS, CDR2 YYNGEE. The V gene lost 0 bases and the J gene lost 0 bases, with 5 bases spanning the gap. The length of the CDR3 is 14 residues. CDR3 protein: CASSVATSTDTQYF. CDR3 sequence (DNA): TGTGCCAGCAGCGTAGCGACTAGCACAGATACGCAGTATTTT.

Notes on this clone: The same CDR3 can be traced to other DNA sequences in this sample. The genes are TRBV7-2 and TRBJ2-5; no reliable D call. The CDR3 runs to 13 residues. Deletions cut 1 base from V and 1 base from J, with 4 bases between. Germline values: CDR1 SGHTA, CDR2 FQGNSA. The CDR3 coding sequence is TGTGCCAGCAGCTTAGGACTCCAAGAGACCCAGTACTTC. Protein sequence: CASSLGLQETQYF.

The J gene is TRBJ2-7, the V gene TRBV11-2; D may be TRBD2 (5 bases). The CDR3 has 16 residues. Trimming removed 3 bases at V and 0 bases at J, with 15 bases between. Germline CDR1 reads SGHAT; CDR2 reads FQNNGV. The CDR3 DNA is TGTGCCAGCAGCTTTGGCGAGGGCCGAATCTCCTACGAGCAGTACTTC. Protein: CASSFGEGRISYEQYF.

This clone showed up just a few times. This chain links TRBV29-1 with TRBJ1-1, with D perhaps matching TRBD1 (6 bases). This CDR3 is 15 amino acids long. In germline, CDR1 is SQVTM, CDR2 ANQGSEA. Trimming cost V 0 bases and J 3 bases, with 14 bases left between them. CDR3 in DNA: TGCAGCGTTGAAGATCCTCAGGGGCGCGACACTGAAGCTTTCTTT. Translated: CSVEDPQGRDTEAFF. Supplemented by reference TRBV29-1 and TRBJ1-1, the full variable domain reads SAVISQKPSRDICQRGTSLTIQCQVDSQVTMMFWYRQQPGQSLTLIATANQGSEATYESGFVIDKFPISRPNLTFSTLTVSNMSPEDSSIYLCSVEDPQGRDTEAFFGQGTRLTVV.

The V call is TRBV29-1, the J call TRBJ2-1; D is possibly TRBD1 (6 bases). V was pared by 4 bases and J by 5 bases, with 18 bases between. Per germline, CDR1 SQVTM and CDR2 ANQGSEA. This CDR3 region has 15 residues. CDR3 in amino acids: CSVGGGRLVNNEQFF. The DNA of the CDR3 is TGCAGCGTTGGAGGGGGAAGATTGGTTAACAATGAGCAGTTCTTC.

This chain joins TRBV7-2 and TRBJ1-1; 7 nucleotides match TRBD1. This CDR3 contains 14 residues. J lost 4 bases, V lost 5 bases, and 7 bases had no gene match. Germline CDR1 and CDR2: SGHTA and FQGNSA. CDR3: CASSPNGQATEAFF. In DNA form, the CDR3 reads TGTGCCAGCAGCCCCAACGGACAGGCCACTGAAGCTTTCTTT. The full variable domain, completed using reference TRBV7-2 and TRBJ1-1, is GAGVSQSPSNKVTEKGKDVELRCDPISGHTALYWYRQSLGQGLEFLIYFQGNSAPDKSGLPSDRFSAERTGGSVSTLTIQRTQQEDSAVYLCASSPNGQATEAFFGQGTRLTVV.

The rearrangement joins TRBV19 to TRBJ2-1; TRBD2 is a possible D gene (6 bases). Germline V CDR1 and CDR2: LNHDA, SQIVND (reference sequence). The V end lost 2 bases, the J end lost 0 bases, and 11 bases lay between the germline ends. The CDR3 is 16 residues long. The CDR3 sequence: CASSITSQSSYNEQFF. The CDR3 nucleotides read TGTGCCAGTAGTATAACTAGCCAGAGCTCCTACAATGAGCAGTTCTTC.

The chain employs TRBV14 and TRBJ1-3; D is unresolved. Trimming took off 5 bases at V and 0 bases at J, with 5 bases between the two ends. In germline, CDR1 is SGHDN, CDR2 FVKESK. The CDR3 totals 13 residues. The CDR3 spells CASSTLSGNTIYF. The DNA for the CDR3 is TGTGCCAGCAGCACACTCTCTGGAAACACCATATATTTT.

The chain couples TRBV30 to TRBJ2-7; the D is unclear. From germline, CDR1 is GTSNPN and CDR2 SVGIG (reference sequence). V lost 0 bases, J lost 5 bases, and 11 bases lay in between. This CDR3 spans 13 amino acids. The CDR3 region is CAWSVSGPHEQYF. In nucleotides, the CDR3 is TGTGCCTGGAGTGTATCAGGCCCCCACGAGCAGTACTTC. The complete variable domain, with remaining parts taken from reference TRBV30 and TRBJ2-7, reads SQTIHQWPATLVQPVGSPLSLECTVEGTSNPNLYWYRQAAGRGLQLLFYSVGIGQISSEVPQNLSASRPQDRQFILSSKKLLLSDSGFYLCAWSVSGPHEQYFGPGTRLTVT.

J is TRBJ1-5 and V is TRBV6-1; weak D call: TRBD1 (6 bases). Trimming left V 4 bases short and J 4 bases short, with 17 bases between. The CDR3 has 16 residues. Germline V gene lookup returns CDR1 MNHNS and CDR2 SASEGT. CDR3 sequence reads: CASSGIRDIPNQPQHF. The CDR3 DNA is TGTGCCAGCAGTGGAATCCGGGACATACCTAATCAGCCCCAGCATTTT.

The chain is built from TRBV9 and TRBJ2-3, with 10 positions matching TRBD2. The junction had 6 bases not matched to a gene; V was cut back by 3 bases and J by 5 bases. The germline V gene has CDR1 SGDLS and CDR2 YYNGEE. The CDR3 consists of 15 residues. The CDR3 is CASSEREGRKDTQYF. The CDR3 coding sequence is TGTGCCAGCAGCGAGCGGGAGGGCCGTAAAGATACGCAGTATTTT.

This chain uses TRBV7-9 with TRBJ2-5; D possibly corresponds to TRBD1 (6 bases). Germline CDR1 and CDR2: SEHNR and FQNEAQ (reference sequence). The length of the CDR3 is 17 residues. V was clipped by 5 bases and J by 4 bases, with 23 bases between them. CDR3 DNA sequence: TGTGCCAGCAGCCCTTTCACAGGGAGCCCTCAAGGAGAGACCCAGTACTTC. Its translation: CASSPFTGSPQGETQYF.

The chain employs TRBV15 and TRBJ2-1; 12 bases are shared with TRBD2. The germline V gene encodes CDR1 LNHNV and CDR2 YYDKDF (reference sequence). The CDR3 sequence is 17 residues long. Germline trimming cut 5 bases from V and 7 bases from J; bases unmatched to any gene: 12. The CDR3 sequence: CATSGRSTSGSLNEQFF. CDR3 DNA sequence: TGTGCCACCAGCGGTCGGTCGACTAGCGGGAGTCTGAATGAGCAGTTCTTC. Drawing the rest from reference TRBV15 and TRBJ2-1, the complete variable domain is DAMVIQNPRYQVTQFGKPVTLSCSQTLNHNVMYWYQQKSSQAPKLLFHYYDKDFNNEADTPDNFQSRRPNTSFCFLDIRSPGLGDTAMYLCATSGRSTSGSLNEQFFGPGTRLTVL.